The present T cell receptor (beta chain) was sequenced within a study of blood T cell repertoires in COVID-19. Across the whole study: Material from acute and convalescent COVID-19 was sourced from the United States, Italy and Spain. From T cells, B-cell-depleted T cells, or PBMCs came the material, which was cDNA or gDNA.

J gave up 5 bases and V 5 bases, and 7 bases lay outside the gene matches. CDR3 size: 15 residues. Germline loops: CDR1 SGHTA, CDR2 FQGNSA. There are a few counts of this clone. Some clones are missing from TCRdb's copy, which holds only in-frame ones; the method was immunoSEQ multiplex PCR. The top ten hold 2.3% of the sample, which has hundreds of thousands of clones, about 90% seen once. The chain has TRBV7-2 and TRBJ2-1, with 9 bases fitting TRBD1. The sample comprised peripheral blood. The clonotype comes from a woman aged 60 to 75 with COVID-19, enrolled during active disease. Here the CDR3 reads CASSDQQGAHNEQFF. DNA for the CDR3: TGTGCCAGCAGCGATCAACAGGGGGCCCACAATGAGCAGTTCTTC.